These 22 T cell receptor beta chains were sequenced from one sample in a study of CXCR3-negative and CXCR3-positive naive CD8 T cells (dated by TCRdb to about 2019). The run used a NextSeq 550. The Human TCR Profiling Kit (MiLaboratory) was used to prepare UMI-labeled 5' RACE TRB cDNA libraries. Based on TCRdb reprocessing of the reads, there is one entry per CDR3 protein sequence, and DNA is missing. This specimen's table enumerates 100,000 to 150,000 distinct CDR3 sequences. Of the sample, around 0.5% is held by the ten largest clones. The sequenced sample consisted of naive CXCR3- CD8+ T cells from blood. What this sample's cell subset or site label stands for: CD45RO-CCR7+CD27+CD95- naive CD8+ T cells lacking CXCR3 (TNR3-). The origin of the receptors is a human donor in good health. Some clones in this sample may be carry-over from other donors' samples.

The CDR3 spells CASSFRADYYEQYF. The rearrangement uses TRBV12-3 or TRBV12-4 and TRBJ2-7. The CDR3 has 14 residues.

The chain couples TRBV29-1 to TRBJ1-2; TCRdb's assignment of TRBD1 cannot be checked, as there is no DNA. The CDR3 runs to 12 residues. Germline values: CDR1 SQVTM, CDR2 ANQGSEA. This chain's CDR3 is CSVETGGYGYTF. Filled out from reference TRBV29-1 and TRBJ1-2, the complete variable domain reads SAVISQKPSRDICQRGTSLTIQCQVDSQVTMMFWYRQQPGQSLTLIATANQGSEATYESGFVIDKFPISRPNLTFSTLTVSNMSPEDSSIYLCSVETGGYGYTFGSGTRLTVV.

V and J are TRBV7-9 and TRBJ2-5. Germline V gene data show CDR1 as SEHNR and CDR2 as FQNEAQ (reference sequence). The CDR3 is 12 residues long. CDR3 region: CASSLMGETQYF.

The gene calls are TRBV27 and TRBJ2-5; no DNA is available, so the TRBD2 call from TCRdb remains unchecked. CDR3 length: 18 residues. Germline V CDR1 and CDR2: MNHEY, SMNVEV (reference sequence). CDR3 region: CASSGTSGRARWEETQYF.

The genes are TRBV24-1 and TRBJ2-7. CDR1 is KGHDR, CDR2 SFDVKD, per germline. This CDR3 spans 13 amino acids. The CDR3 region is CATSDLFGGEQYF.

The chain joins TRBV5-5 to TRBJ2-7; there is no DNA to check the TCRdb D call of TRBD1. There are 14 residues in the CDR3. CDR1 and CDR2 (germline): SGHKS, YYEKEE (reference sequence). This CDR3 is CATSPGVGSYEQYF.

This chain links TRBV20-1 with TRBJ2-1; TCRdb's D call, TRBD1, is unchecked because there is no DNA. This CDR3 has 16 amino acids. Germline V gene sequence: CDR1 DFQATT, CDR2 SNEGSKA (reference sequence). CDR3 in amino acids: CSARDTQAPLYNEQFF.

The chain uses TRBV7-9 and TRBJ2-7; TCRdb's D gene call, TRBD1, goes unchecked for lack of DNA. The CDR3 spans 14 residues. In germline, CDR1 is SEHNR, CDR2 FQNEAQ (reference sequence). The chain's CDR3 is CASSSPGQGYEQYF.

The chain combines TRBV13 with TRBJ2-7; no DNA is available, so the TRBD2 call from TCRdb remains unchecked. Germline assignment: CDR1 PRHDT and CDR2 FYEKMQ (reference sequence). The CDR3 spans 15 residues. This CDR3 is CASSPSDSETYEQYF.

The CDR3 is CASSQIGGNTEAFF. The chain combines TRBV4-1 with TRBJ1-1; TCRdb reports TRBD1, a call that lacks DNA to check it against. The V gene's germline CDR1 is MGHRA and CDR2 YSYEKL. The CDR3 loop spans 14 amino acids.

The chain employs TRBV7-8 and TRBJ2-3; TCRdb lists TRBD2, though no DNA is available to test this call. Germline loops: CDR1 SGHVS, CDR2 FQNEAQ. This CDR3 is built from 17 residues. CDR3 loop: CASSLGLAGVPTDTQYF.

This chain connects TRBV4-1 to TRBJ2-4. In germline, CDR1 is MGHRA, CDR2 YSYEKL. The CDR3 totals 14 residues. This chain's CDR3 is CASSQDSGWNIQYF.

V is TRBV20-1 and J is TRBJ2-7; no DNA is available, so the TRBD2 call from TCRdb remains unchecked. Germline V gene sequence: CDR1 DFQATT, CDR2 SNEGSKA (reference sequence). The CDR3 sequence is 15 residues long. CDR3 amino acids: CSANRLAGASGEQYF.

The chain uses TRBV28 and TRBJ2-7; TCRdb returns TRBD1, unconfirmable since there is no DNA. Per germline, CDR1 MDHEN and CDR2 SYDVKM. The CDR3 spans 14 residues. CDR3 amino acids: CASSFYDRGQEQYF. Drawing the rest from reference TRBV28 and TRBJ2-7, the complete variable domain is DVKVTQSSRYLVKRTGEKVFLECVQDMDHENMFWYRQDPGLGLRLIYFSYDVKMKEKGDIPEGYSVSREKKERFSLILESASTNQTSMYLCASSFYDRGQEQYFGPGTRLTVT.

The chain links TRBV5-1 to TRBJ2-7. CDR3 size: 13 residues. The germline V gene has CDR1 SGHRS and CDR2 YFSETQ. CDR3 amino acids: CASSFGEPYEQYF.

This sequence joins TRBV29-1 and TRBJ2-1; TCRdb returns TRBD2, unconfirmable since there is no DNA. Germline CDR1 SQVTM, CDR2 ANQGSEA. The CDR3 is 11 residues long. The CDR3: CSVERVGEQFF.

The genes are TRBV5-1 and TRBJ2-7; TCRdb's D call, TRBD1, is unchecked because there is no DNA. Germline V gene sequence: CDR1 SGHRS, CDR2 YFSETQ. The length of the CDR3 is 13 residues. The CDR3 is CASTPGGVYEQYF.

The chain has TRBV13 and TRBJ2-7; there is no DNA to check the TCRdb D call of TRBD1. CDR3 size: 13 residues. Germline lookup yields CDR1 PRHDT and CDR2 FYEKMQ (reference sequence). The CDR3 loop is CASSLNRGYEQYF.

The V gene is TRBV20-1, the J gene TRBJ1-4. The CDR3 extends over 14 amino acids. Per the germline V gene, CDR1 is DFQATT and CDR2 is SNEGSKA (reference sequence). CDR3: CSAEDRLTNEKLFF.

The gene calls are TRBV6-4 and TRBJ2-1; TCRdb proposes TRBD1, but this gene call is untestable without DNA. The CDR3 covers 16 residues. Per the germline V gene, CDR1 is MRHNA and CDR2 is SNTAGT. The CDR3 loop is CASSDGTGGSYNEQFF.

The rearrangement uses TRBV19 and TRBJ2-7; TCRdb outputs TRBD1, but without DNA this stays unchecked. The CDR3 runs to 15 residues. Germline loops: CDR1 LNHDA, CDR2 SQIVND (reference sequence). The CDR3 reads CASSIVSRGIYEQYF.

V and J are TRBV5-4 and TRBJ2-1; TCRdb proposes TRBD1, but this gene call is untestable without DNA. This CDR3 region has 15 residues. Per germline, CDR1 SGHNT and CDR2 YYREEE (reference sequence). This chain's CDR3 is CASSSPGGGYNEQFF.